This record looks at one TCR beta chain sequence and its context. This sample was taken from a study of shared clonotypes between healthy human individuals. Study-wide background: A couple of female and a few male donors aged 18 to 49 were enrolled.

A CD45RA-negative memory subset and a CD45RA+ naive subset were separated from the CD4+ cells. The CDR3 is 12 residues long. V lost 5 bases, J lost 1 base, and 5 bases lay in between. In germline, CDR1 is SGHVS, CDR2 FNYEAQ. Profiled with immunoSEQ multiplex PCR; TCRdb holds only in-frame clones, not every one. The table lists approximately 1.5 million clones, about 98.5% of them singletons. This receptor was taken from a man aged 25 to 40 in good health. Sequences were obtained from naive CD4+ T cells sorted from blood. Subset indicated: CD45RA+ positively selected. The chain joins TRBV7-6 to TRBJ2-5; D is undetermined. This chain's CDR3 is CASSPIQETQYF. The DNA for the CDR3 is TGTGCCAGCAGCCCGATCCAAGAGACCCAGTACTTC.